This entry concerns a single T cell receptor beta chain. Its antigen remains unknown. Unmatched junction bases numbered 8, after V lost 6 bases and J lost 4 bases. The CDR3 is 16 residues long. Germline lookup yields CDR1 WNHNN and CDR2 SYGVQD (reference sequence). This sample stems from a study of chemoradiotherapy in HPV16-positive cancers. General study results and limits: During treatment, candidate HPV-specific clones and E7-related motifs expanded in tumor.

TCRdb's copy holds only in-frame clones and misses some; the assay was immunoSEQ multiplex PCR. The table includes 15,000 to 20,000 clones, 89% detected once. The genes are TRBV10-1 and TRBJ2-3; 12 nucleotides line up with TRBD2. This clonotype was obtained from a human donor with HPV-associated anogenital cancer. The material was blood, obtained from a patient who underwent chemoradiotherapy. CDR3: CASSPSLAGGADTQYF. DNA of the CDR3: TGCGCCAGCAGCCCGTCGCTAGCGGGGGGGGCAGATACGCAGTATTTT.